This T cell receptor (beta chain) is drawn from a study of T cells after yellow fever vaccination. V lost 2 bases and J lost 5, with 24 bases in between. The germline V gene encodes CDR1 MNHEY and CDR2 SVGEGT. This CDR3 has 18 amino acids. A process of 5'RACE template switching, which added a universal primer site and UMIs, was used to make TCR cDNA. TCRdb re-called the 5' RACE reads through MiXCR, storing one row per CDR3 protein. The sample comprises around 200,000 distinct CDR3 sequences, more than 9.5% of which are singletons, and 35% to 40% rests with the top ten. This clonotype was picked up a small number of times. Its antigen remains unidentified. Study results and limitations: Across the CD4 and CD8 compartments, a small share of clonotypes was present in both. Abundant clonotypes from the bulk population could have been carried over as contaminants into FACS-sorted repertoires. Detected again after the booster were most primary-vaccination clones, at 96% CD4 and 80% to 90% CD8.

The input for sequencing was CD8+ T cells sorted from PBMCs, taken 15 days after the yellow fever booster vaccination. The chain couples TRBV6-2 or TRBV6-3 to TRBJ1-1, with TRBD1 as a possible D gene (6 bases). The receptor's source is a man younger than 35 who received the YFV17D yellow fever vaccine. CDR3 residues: CASSYPTSGRGEWTEAFF. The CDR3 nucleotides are TGTGCCAGCAGTTACCCAACCTCCGGCAGGGGCGAATGGACTGAAGCTTTCTTT.